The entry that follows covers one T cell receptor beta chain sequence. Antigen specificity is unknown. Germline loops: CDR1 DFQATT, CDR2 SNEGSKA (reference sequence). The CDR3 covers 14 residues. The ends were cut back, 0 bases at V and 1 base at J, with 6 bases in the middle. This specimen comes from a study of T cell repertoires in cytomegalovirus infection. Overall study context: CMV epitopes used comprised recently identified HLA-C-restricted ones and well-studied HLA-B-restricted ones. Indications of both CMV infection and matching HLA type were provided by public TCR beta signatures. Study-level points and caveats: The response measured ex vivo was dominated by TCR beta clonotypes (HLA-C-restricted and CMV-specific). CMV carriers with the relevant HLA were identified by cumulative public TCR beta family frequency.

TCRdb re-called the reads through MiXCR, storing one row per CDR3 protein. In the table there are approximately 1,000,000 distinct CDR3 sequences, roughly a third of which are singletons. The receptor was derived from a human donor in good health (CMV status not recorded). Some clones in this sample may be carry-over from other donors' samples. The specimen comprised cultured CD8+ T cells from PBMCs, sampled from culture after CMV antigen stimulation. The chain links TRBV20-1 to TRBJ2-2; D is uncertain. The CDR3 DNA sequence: TGCAGTGCTAGAGATAACAGGAACACCGGGGAGCTGTTTTTT. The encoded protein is CSARDNRNTGELFF.